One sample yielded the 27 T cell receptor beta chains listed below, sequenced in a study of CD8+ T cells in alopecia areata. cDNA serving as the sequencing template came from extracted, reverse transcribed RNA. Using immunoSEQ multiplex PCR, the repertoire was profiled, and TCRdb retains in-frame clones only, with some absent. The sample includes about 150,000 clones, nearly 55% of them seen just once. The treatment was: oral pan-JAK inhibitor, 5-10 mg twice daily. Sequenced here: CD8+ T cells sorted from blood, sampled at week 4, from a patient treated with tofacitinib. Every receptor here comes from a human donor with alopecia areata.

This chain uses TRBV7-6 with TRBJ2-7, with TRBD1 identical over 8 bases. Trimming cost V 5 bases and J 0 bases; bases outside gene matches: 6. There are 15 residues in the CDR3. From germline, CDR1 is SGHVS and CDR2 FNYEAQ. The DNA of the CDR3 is TGTGCCAGCAGCGGGGGGACAGGATCCTCCTACGAGCAGTACTTC. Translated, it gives CASSGGTGSSYEQYF.

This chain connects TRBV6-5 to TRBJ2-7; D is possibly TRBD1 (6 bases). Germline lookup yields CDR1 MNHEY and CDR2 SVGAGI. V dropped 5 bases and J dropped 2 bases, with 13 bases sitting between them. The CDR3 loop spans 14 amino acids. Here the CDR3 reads CASSLEGVPYEQYF. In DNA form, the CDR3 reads TGTGCCAGCAGTCTCGAGGGGGTCCCCTACGAGCAGTACTTC.

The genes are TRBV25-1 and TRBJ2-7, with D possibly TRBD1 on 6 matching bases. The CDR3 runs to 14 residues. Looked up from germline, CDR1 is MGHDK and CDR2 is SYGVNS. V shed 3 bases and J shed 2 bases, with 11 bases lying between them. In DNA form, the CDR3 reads TGTGCCAGCAGTGACCCTCAGGGGACCTACGAGCAGTACTTC. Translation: CASSDPQGTYEQYF.

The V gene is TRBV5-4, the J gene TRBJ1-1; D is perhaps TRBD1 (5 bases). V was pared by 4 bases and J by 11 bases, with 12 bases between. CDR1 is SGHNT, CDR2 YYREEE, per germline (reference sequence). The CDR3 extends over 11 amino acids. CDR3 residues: CASSLDTSAFF. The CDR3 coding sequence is TGTGCCAGCAGCCTGGACACTTCGGCTTTCTTT.

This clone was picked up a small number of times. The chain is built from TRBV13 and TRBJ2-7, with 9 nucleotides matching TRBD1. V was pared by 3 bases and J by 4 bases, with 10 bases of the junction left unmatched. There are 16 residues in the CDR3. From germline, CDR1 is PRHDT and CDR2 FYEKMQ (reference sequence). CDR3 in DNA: TGTGCCAGCAGCTTCGGTCCCGGGACAGGGTCTTACGAGCAGTACTTC. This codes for CASSFGPGTGSYEQYF.

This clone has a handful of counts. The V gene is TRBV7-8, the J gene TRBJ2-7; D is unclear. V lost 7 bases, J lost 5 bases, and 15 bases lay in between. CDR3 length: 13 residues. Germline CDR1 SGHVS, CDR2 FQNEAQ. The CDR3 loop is CASTSDSVDEQYF. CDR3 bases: TGTGCCAGCACCTCTGATTCGGTTGACGAGCAGTACTTC.

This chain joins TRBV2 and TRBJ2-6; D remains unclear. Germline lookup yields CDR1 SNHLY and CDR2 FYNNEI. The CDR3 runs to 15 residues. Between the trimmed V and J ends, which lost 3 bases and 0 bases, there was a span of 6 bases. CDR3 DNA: TGTGCCAGCAGTGACCCTTACTCTGGGGCCAACGTCCTGACTTTC. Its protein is CASSDPYSGANVLTF.

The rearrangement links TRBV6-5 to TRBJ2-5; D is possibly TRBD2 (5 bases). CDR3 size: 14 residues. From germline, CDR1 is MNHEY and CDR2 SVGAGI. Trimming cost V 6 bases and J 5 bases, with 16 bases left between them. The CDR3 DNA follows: TGTGCCAGCAGCCCTGGACTGGAAGGCGAGACCCAGTACTTC. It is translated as CASSPGLEGETQYF.

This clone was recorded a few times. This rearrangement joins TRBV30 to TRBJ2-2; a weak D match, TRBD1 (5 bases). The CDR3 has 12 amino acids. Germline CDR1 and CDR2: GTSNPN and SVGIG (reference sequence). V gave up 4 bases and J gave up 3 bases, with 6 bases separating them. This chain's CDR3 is CAWMGHTGELFF. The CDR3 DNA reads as TGTGCCTGGATGGGGCACACCGGGGAGCTGTTTTTT.

The CDR3 DNA sequence: TGTGCCAGCAGTGAAAGCAGGGAGAACACTGAAGCTTTCTTT. Its protein product is CASSESRENTEAFF. The chain recombines TRBV6-1 with TRBJ1-1; D might be TRBD1 (5 bases). Looked up from germline, CDR1 is MNHNS and CDR2 is SASEGT. The CDR3 consists of 14 residues. Trimming took off 2 bases at V and 1 base at J, with 8 bases between the two ends.

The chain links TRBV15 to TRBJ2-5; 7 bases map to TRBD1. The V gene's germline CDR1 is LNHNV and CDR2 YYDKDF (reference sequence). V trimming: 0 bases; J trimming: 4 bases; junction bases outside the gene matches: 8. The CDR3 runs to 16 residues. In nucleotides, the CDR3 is TGTGCCACCAGCAGAGATCGCACAGGGGCGGCAGAGACCCAGTACTTC. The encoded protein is CATSRDRTGAAETQYF.

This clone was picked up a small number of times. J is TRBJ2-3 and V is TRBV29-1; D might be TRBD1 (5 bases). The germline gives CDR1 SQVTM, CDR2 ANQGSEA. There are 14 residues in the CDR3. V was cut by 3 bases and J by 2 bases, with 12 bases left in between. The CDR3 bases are TGCAGCGTTGAGGGGCTAGACTCCACAGATACGCAGTATTTT. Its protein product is CSVEGLDSTDTQYF.

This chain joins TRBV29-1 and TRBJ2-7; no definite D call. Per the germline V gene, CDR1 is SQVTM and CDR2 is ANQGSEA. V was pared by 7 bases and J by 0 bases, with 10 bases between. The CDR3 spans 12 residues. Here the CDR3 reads CSGSYDSYEQYF. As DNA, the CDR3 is TGCAGCGGCAGTTACGACTCCTACGAGCAGTACTTC.

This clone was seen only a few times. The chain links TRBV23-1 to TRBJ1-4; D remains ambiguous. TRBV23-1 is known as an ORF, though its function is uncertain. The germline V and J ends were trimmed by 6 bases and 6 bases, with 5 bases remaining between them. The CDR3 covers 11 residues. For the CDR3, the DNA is TGCGCCAGCAGCCACCATGAAAAACTGTTTTTT. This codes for CASSHHEKLFF.

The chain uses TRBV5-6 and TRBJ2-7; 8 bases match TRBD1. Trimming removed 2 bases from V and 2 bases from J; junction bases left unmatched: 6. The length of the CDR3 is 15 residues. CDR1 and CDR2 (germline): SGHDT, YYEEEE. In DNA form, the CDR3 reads TGTGCCAGCAGCTTCGACAGGGGTGGGACCTACGAGCAGTACTTC. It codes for CASSFDRGGTYEQYF. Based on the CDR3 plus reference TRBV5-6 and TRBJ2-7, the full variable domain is DAGVTQSPTHLIKTRGQQVTLRCSPKSGHDTVSWYQQALGQGPQFIFQYYEEEERQRGNFPDRFSGHQFPNYSSELNVNALLLGDSALYLCASSFDRGGTYEQYFGPGTRLTVT.

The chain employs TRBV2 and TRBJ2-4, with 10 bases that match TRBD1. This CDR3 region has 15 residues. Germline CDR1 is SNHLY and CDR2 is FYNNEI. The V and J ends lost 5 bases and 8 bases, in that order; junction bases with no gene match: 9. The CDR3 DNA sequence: TGTGCCAGCAGTACCGGGACAGGGGAACCGGACATTCAGTACTTC. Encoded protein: CASSTGTGEPDIQYF.

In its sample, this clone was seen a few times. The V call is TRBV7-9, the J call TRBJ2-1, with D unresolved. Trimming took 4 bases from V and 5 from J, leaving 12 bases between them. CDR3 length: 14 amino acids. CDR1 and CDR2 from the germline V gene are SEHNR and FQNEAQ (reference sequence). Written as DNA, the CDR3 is TGTGCCAGCAGCTCACGGCTGGACCACAATGAGCAGTTCTTC. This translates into CASSSRLDHNEQFF.

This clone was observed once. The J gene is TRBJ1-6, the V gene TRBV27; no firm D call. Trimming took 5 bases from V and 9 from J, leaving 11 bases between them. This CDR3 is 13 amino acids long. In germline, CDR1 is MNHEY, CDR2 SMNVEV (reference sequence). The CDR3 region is CASSAGGSSPLHF. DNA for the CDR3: TGTGCCAGCAGTGCCGGAGGGAGTTCACCCCTCCACTTT.

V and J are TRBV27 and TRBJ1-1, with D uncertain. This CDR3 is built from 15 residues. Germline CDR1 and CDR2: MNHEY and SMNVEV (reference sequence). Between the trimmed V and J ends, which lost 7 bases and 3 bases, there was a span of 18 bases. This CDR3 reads CASNTREGPDTEAFF. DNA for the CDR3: TGTGCCAGCAATACGAGGGAGGGTCCCGACACTGAAGCTTTCTTT.

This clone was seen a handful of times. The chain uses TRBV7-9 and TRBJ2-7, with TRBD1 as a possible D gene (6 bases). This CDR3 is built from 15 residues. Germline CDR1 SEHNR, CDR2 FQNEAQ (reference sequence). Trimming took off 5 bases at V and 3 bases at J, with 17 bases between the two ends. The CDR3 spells CASSPSSGHDYEQYF. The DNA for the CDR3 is TGTGCCAGCAGCCCCTCCTCGGGACACGACTACGAGCAGTACTTC. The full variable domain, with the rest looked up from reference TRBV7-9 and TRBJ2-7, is DTGVSQNPRHKITKRGQNVTFRCDPISEHNRLYWYRQTLGQGPEFLTYFQNEAQLEKSRLLSDRFSAERPKGSFSTLEIQRTEQGDSAMYLCASSPSSGHDYEQYFGPGTRLTVT.

The CDR3, as DNA: TGTGCCAGTGAGCGGGGGGCGAACACCGGGGAGCTGTTTTTT. Protein product: CASERGANTGELFF. V gene TRBV9 combines with J gene TRBJ2-2, with 9 bases aligning to TRBD2. CDR3 length: 14 amino acids. V gave up 8 bases and J gave up 0 bases; unmatched junction bases: 2. Germline CDR1 SGDLS, CDR2 YYNGEE.

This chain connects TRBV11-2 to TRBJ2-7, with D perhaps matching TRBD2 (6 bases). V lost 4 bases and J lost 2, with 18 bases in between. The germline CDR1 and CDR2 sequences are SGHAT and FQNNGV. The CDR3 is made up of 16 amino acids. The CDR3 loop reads CASSSRGDGGAYEQYF. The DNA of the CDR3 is TGTGCCAGCAGCTCGAGAGGGGACGGAGGGGCCTACGAGCAGTACTTC. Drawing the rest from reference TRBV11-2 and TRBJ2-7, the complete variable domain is EAGVAQSPRYKIIEKRQSVAFWCNPISGHATLYWYQQILGQGPKLLIQFQNNGVVDDSQLPKDRFSAERLKGVDSTLKIQPAKLEDSAVYLCASSSRGDGGAYEQYFGPGTRLTVT.

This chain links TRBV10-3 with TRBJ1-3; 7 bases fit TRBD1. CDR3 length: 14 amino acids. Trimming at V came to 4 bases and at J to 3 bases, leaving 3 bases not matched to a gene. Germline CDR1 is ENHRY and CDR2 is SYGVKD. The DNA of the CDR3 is TGTGCCATCAGTGGGGGACAGATTGGAAACACCATATATTTT. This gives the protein CAISGGQIGNTIYF.

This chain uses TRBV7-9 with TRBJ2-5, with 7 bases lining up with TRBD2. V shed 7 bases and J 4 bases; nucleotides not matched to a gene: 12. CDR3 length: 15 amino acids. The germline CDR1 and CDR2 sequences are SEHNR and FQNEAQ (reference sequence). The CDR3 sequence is CASTLERREGETQYF. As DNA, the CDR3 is TGTGCCAGCACTTTAGAGCGGAGGGAGGGAGAGACCCAGTACTTC.

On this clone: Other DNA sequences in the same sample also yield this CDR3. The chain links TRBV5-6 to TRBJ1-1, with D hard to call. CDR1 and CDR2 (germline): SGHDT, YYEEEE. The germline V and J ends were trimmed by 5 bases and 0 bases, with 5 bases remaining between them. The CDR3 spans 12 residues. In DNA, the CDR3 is TGTGCCAGCAGTCTGTTGAACACTGAAGCTTTCTTT. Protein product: CASSLLNTEAFF.

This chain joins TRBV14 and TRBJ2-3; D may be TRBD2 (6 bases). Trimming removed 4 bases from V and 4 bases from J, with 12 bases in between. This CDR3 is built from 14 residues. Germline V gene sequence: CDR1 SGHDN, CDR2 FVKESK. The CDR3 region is CASSPLGLADTQYF. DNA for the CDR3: TGTGCCAGCAGCCCGTTGGGACTCGCAGATACGCAGTATTTT.

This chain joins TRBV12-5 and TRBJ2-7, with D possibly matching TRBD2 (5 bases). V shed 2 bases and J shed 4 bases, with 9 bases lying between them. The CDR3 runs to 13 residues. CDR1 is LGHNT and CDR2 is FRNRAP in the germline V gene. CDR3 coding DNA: TGTGCTAGTGGTTTGCAGAGGGCATACGAGCAGTACTTC. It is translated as CASGLQRAYEQYF. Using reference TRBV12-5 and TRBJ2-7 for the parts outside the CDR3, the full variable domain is DARVTQTPRHKVTEMGQEVTMRCQPILGHNTVFWYRQTMMQGLELLAYFRNRAPLDDSGMPKDRFSAEMPDATLATLKIQPSEPRDSAVYFCASGLQRAYEQYFGPGTRLTVT.